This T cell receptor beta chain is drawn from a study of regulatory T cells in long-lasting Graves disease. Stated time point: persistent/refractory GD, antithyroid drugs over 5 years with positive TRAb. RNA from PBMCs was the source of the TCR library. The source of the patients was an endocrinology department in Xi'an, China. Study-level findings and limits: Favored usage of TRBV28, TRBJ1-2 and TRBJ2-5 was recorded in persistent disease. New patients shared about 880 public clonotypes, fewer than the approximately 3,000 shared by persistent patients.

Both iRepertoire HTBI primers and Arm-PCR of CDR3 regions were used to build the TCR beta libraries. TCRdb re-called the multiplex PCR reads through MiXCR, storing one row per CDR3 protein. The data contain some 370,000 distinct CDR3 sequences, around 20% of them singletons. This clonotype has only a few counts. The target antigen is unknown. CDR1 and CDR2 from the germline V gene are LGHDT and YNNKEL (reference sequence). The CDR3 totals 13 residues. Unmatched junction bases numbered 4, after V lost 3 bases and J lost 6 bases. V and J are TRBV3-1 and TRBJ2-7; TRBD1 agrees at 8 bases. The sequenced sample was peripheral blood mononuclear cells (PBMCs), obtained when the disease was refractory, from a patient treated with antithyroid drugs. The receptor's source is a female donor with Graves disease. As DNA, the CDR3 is TGTGCCAGCAGCCAGGGGACAGGCCGCGAGCAGTACTTC. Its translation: CASSQGTGREQYF.